This is a list of T cell receptor beta chains from one sample in a study of blood T cell repertoires in COVID-19. Clones were read by immunoSEQ multiplex PCR, and TCRdb kept only the in-frame ones, dropping some. The sample holds 200,000 to 250,000 clones, around nine tenths seen once. The sequencing input was peripheral blood. The receptor set was obtained from a man between 18 and 35 years old with active or convalescent COVID-19. CDR3s include the opening cysteine and the closing phenylalanine or tryptophan. A D gene is named only where the DNA matches it firmly. The size entry is marked missing in some rows and otherwise reads once, few, many or a size class.

D gene: NA
J gene: TRBJ2-1
V gene: TRBV12-5
clone size: NA
CDR3 protein: CASGLPFGGPSHRSYNEQFF
CDR3 DNA: TGTGCTAGTGGTTTGCCTTTCGGCGGTCCTAGCCACCGCTCCTACAATGAGCAGTTCTTC

D gene: TRBD1
J gene: TRBJ1-5
V gene: TRBV30
clone size: NA
CDR3 protein: CAWSVGGADQPQHF
CDR3 DNA: TGTGCCTGGAGTGTAGGGGGCGCCGATCAGCCCCAGCATTTT

D gene: NA
J gene: TRBJ2-1
V gene: TRBV5-1
clone size: NA
CDR3 protein: CASSLSYNEQFF
CDR3 DNA: TGCGCCAGCAGCCTATCCTACAATGAGCAGTTCTTC

D gene: TRBD2
J gene: TRBJ2-1
V gene: TRBV5-1
clone size: few
CDR3 protein: CASSLEGGRALSYNEQFF
CDR3 DNA: TGCGCCAGCAGCTTGGAGGGCGGGAGGGCCCTTTCCTACAATGAGCAGTTCTTC

D gene: TRBD1
J gene: TRBJ1-5
V gene: TRBV20-1
clone size: few
CDR3 protein: CSASDRVEPQHF
CDR3 DNA: TGCAGTGCTAGTGACAGGGTAGAGCCCCAGCATTTT

D gene: TRBD1
J gene: TRBJ2-1
V gene: TRBV27
clone size: NA
CDR3 protein: CASSVDRGLSEQFF
CDR3 DNA: TGTGCCAGCAGTGTGGACAGGGGGCTAAGTGAGCAGTTCTTC

D gene: TRBD2
J gene: TRBJ2-7
V gene: TRBV7-2
clone size: once
CDR3 protein: CASSAIAWGGEQYF
CDR3 DNA: TGTGCCAGCAGCGCGATAGCGTGGGGGGGGGAGCAGTACTTC

D gene: TRBD1
J gene: TRBJ1-1
V gene: TRBV14
clone size: NA
CDR3 protein: CASSRTGGRTEAFF
CDR3 DNA: TGTGCCAGCAGCCGGACAGGGGGGCGTACTGAAGCTTTCTTT

D gene: NA
J gene: TRBJ2-1
V gene: TRBV14
clone size: NA
CDR3 protein: CASSHDNEQFF
CDR3 DNA: TGTGCCAGCAGCCACGACAATGAGCAGTTCTTC

D gene: TRBD1
J gene: TRBJ1-2
V gene: TRBV30
clone size: NA
CDR3 protein: CAWSAGQGFFYTF
CDR3 DNA: TGTGCCTGGAGTGCCGGACAGGGTTTCTTCTACACCTTC

D gene: NA
J gene: TRBJ1-4
V gene: TRBV6-5
clone size: NA
CDR3 protein: CASSYSPARGEKLFF
CDR3 DNA: TGTGCCAGCAGTTACTCCCCGGCCAGGGGCGAAAAACTGTTTTTT

D gene: TRBD1
J gene: TRBJ1-1
V gene: TRBV9
clone size: NA
CDR3 protein: CASSVWDRVNTEAFF
CDR3 DNA: TGTGCCAGCAGCGTATGGGACAGAGTGAACACTGAAGCTTTCTTT

D gene: NA
J gene: TRBJ1-1
V gene: TRBV27
clone size: NA
CDR3 protein: CASRPLNPITEAFF
CDR3 DNA: TGTGCCAGCAGACCACTGAACCCAATCACTGAAGCTTTCTTT

D gene: TRBD2
J gene: TRBJ2-7
V gene: TRBV11-1
clone size: once
CDR3 protein: CASSLDSGLAAYEQYF
CDR3 DNA: TGTGCCAGCAGCTTAGATTCGGGACTAGCGGCCTACGAGCAGTACTTC

D gene: NA
J gene: TRBJ1-1
V gene: TRBV4-2
clone size: few
CDR3 protein: CASSQARGGVGNTEAFF
CDR3 DNA: TGTGCCAGCAGCCAAGCTCGGGGGGGAGTGGGGAACACTGAAGCTTTCTTT

D gene: NA
J gene: TRBJ1-1
V gene: TRBV30
clone size: NA
CDR3 protein: CAGIGQTNTEAFF
CDR3 DNA: TGTGCCGGAATCGGACAGACGAACACTGAAGCTTTCTTT

D gene: NA
J gene: TRBJ1-2
V gene: TRBV6-6
clone size: NA
CDR3 protein: CASTDSVYGYTF
CDR3 DNA: TGTGCCAGCACGGACAGTGTCTATGGCTACACCTTC

D gene: NA
J gene: TRBJ2-1
V gene: TRBV6-7
clone size: NA
CDR3 protein: CASSYFARSSYNEQFF
CDR3 DNA: TGTGCCAGCAGTTACTTCGCTAGGAGCTCCTACAATGAGCAGTTCTTC

D gene: NA
J gene: TRBJ1-5
V gene: TRBV9
clone size: NA
CDR3 protein: CASSVGGLSNQPQHF
CDR3 DNA: TGTGCCAGCAGCGTAGGGGGACTTAGCAATCAGCCCCAGCATTTT

D gene: TRBD1
J gene: TRBJ2-3
V gene: TRBV6-4
clone size: once
CDR3 protein: CASSVRGQGTDTQYF
CDR3 DNA: TGTGCCAGCAGTGTCCGGGGACAGGGGACAGATACGCAGTATTTT